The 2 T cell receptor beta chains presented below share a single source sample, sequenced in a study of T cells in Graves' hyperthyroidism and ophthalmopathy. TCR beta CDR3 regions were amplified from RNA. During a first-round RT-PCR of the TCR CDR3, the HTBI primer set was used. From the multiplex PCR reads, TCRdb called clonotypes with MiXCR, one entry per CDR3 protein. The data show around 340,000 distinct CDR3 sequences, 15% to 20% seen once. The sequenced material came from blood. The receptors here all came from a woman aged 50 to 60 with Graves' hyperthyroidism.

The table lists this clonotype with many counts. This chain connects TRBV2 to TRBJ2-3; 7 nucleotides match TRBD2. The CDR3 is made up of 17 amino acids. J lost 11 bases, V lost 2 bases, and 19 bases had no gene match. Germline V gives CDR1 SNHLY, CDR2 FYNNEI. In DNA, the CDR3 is TGTGCCAGCAGTGAATCTTACGGTCTTGGACTAGACATCGGGCAGTATTTT. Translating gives CASSESYGLGLDIGQYF.

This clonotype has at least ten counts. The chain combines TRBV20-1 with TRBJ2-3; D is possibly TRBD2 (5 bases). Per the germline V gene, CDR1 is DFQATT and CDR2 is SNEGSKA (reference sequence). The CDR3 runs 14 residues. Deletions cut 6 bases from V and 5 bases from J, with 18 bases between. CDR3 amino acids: CSAQDLLEGDTQYF. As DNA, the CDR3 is TGCAGTGCGCAGGATTTACTAGAGGGAGATACGCAGTATTTT.